This TCR beta chain was sequenced during a study of blood T cell repertoires in COVID-19. Profiled with immunoSEQ multiplex PCR; TCRdb holds only in-frame clones, not every one. Of a few hundred thousand clones listed, about nine tenths were seen once; the top ten hold less than 4.5%. V was clipped by 8 bases and J by 2 bases; unmatched bases: 2. The CDR3 is 12 residues long. Germline V gene sequence: CDR1 WSHSY, CDR2 SAAADI. The chain carries TRBV10-2 and TRBJ2-7, with 8 bases aligning to TRBD2. The sample taken for sequencing was PBMCs or T cells enriched from blood (not recorded which). The sequence came from a young man who had recovered from COVID-19. DNA for the CDR3: TGCGCCAGCCGGGGGGGCGCCTACGAGCAGTACTTC. The encoded protein is CASRGGAYEQYF.